This TCR beta chain was recovered during a study of shared clonotypes between healthy human individuals. Libraries were prepared by immunoSEQ multiplex PCR; TCRdb keeps only in-frame clonotypes and omits some of them. The sample has more than 500,000 clones, approximately 95% seen once; the top ten hold approximately 0.12%. The CDR3 contains 13 residues. Germline trimming cut 7 bases from V and 7 bases from J; bases unmatched to any gene: 5. Looked up from germline, CDR1 is SNHLY and CDR2 is FYNNEI. Cells designated naive CD8 were CD45RO-negative and were positively selected for CCR7, with terminally differentiated effector memory CD45RA+ cells excluded.

The sequence derives from a woman aged 25 to 39 in good health. The source material was naive CD8+ T cells sorted from blood. The chain couples TRBV2 to TRBJ2-1, with TRBD2 matching over 9 bases. The CDR3 DNA sequence: TGTGCCAGCACATCTAGCGGGAATAATGAGCAGTTCTTC. This gives the protein CASTSSGNNEQFF.